Listed below are T cell receptor beta chains from one sample, sequenced in a study of beta chain features in type 1 diabetes. Profiled with immunoSEQ multiplex PCR; TCRdb holds only in-frame clones, not every one. This table holds about 660,000 clones, more than 13% found once. Material for sequencing was naive CD4+ T cells from blood. The receptors were gathered from a young man with type 1 diabetes. The CDR3 runs from the conserved cysteine through the conserved F or W. The D gene is left open where the match is weak. Size is stated for part of the rows, as once, few or many counts, or as a class when the clone is expanded.

v_gene,j_gene,d_gene,abundance,CDR3nt,CDR3aa
TRBV9,TRBJ2-1,TRBD1,few,TGTGCCAGCAGCGTAGCCCCGAGGGGGCGTTCGGGATCGGAGCAGTTCTTC,CASSVAPRGRSGSEQFF
TRBV6-5,TRBJ2-5,.,few,TGTGCCAGCAGGAGAACGGCACAAGAGACCCAGTACTTC,CASRRTAQETQYF
TRBV29-1,TRBJ2-3,TRBD2,few,TGCAGCGTTGGGACAGCGGGAGGGGTAGATACGCAGTATTTT,CSVGTAGGVDTQYF
TRBV2,TRBJ2-2,TRBD2,.,TGTGCCAGCAAGGGACTAAACACCGGGGAGCTGTTTTTT,CASKGLNTGELFF
TRBV6-5,TRBJ2-7,TRBD1,few,TGTGCCAGCAGTTACTCACTTACCGGGACAGGGTACTTC,CASSYSLTGTGYF
TRBV7-9,TRBJ2-2,.,.,TGTGCCAGCAGCCTTCACCGGGCCCCCGGGGAGCTGTTTTTT,CASSLHRAPGELFF
TRBV5-1,TRBJ2-7,TRBD2,.,TGCGCCAGCAGCACATGGACTAGCGGGAGTTCGGAGCAGTACTTC,CASSTWTSGSSEQYF
TRBV29-1,TRBJ1-5,TRBD1,few,TGCAGCGTTGAAATCCAGGGGGCAGGGCAGCCCCAGCATTTT,CSVEIQGAGQPQHF
TRBV6-6,TRBJ1-3,.,.,TGTGCCAGCAGTATTACGTACACCATATATTTT,CASSITYTIYF
TRBV25-1,TRBJ1-2,TRBD1,.,TGTGCCAGCAGTGAATCCGGCGGACAGGACGTTAACTATGGCTACACCTTC,CASSESGGQDVNYGYTF
TRBV4-1,TRBJ1-5,TRBD1,.,TGCGCCAGCAGCCAAGCCGGGGGGAGGGGGCCTCAGCCCCAGCATTTT,CASSQAGGRGPQPQHF
TRBV28,TRBJ1-1,.,.,TGTGCCAGCGCGGGGCAGGGGAGGGACACTGAAGCTTTCTTT,CASAGQGRDTEAFF
TRBV7-2,TRBJ2-5,.,.,TGTGCCAGCAGCTCCGGGAATTCAGAGACCCAGTACTTC,CASSSGNSETQYF
TRBV19,TRBJ2-6,.,.,TGTGCCAGTAGTATAGCACCCCAGGCCAACGTCCTGACTTTC,CASSIAPQANVLTF
TRBV18,TRBJ1-4,TRBD1,few,TGTGCCAGCTCACCGAACCCGACAGGGAATGAAAAACTGTTTTTT,CASSPNPTGNEKLFF
TRBV5-1,TRBJ2-5,.,few,TGCGCCAGCAGCCAGGGAGAAGAGACCCAGTACTTC,CASSQGEETQYF
TRBV30,TRBJ2-7,TRBD2,few,TGTGCCTGGAGGGGGACTAGCGGTTCTTACTACGAGCAGTACTTC,CAWRGTSGSYYEQYF
TRBV25-1,TRBJ1-1,TRBD1,few,TGTGCCAGCGAAAGTAGGAGGGGGCGGAACACTGAAGCTTTCTTT,CASESRRGRNTEAFF
TRBV6-5,TRBJ2-5,.,.,TGTGCCAGCAGTTATGGGGGCGCGGAAGAGACCCAGTACTTC,CASSYGGAEETQYF
TRBV18,TRBJ2-1,TRBD2,few,TGTGCCAGCTCACCAAGCCTAGCGGGAGCCAATGAGCAGTTCTTC,CASSPSLAGANEQFF